This TCR beta chain was found in a study of blood T cells in healthy people across ages. Regarding the study as a whole: Diversity figures based on one million T cells were deemed too low.

It was with a sample-barcoded 5' primer and a J-beta primer mix that a second PCR of about 7 to 12 cycles was run. TCRdb itself ran the 5' RACE reads through MiXCR, one entry per CDR3 protein. The table includes hundreds of thousands of distinct CDR3 sequences, roughly 30% detected once. Germline V gene sequence: CDR1 SNHLY, CDR2 FYNNEI. V lost 6 bases and J lost 4; bases outside the gene matches: 6. This CDR3 is built from 14 residues. Comment on this clonotype: Its cognate antigen is unknown.

The sequenced sample was blood. This receptor was obtained from a woman aged 80 or older in good health. The rearrangement uses TRBV2 and TRBJ1-1; 9 bases match TRBD1. CDR3 sequence (DNA): TGTGCCAGCAGAGGACAGGGGACGGGCACTGAAGCTTTCTTT. Protein sequence: CASRGQGTGTEAFF.